Listed below are T cell receptor beta chains from one sample, sequenced in a study of cytomegalovirus exposure and HLA in healthy donors. Repertoires were generated with immunoSEQ multiplex PCR, while TCRdb's copy carries only in-frame clones and drops some. Here the sample spans about 140,000 clones, around 80% being singletons. The specimen was PBMCs. The receptors here all came from a male donor in good health and CMV-seropositive. Both conserved end residues are part of each CDR3. D genes are given only for firm matches. The listing skips clone size in some rows; elsewhere it reads once, few, many or a size class.

>TRBD1|TRBJ1-2|TRBV19|NA|13
CASSKDRVDGYTF
>NA|TRBJ1-1|TRBV9|NA|14
CASSALPRGTEAFF
>TRBD1|TRBJ2-1|TRBV27|once|14
CASSLRQGADEQFF
>NA|TRBJ2-5|TRBV10-2|NA|16
CASSESNLGLQETQYF
>NA|TRBJ1-3|TRBV11-3|NA|14
CASPQEGSGNTIYF
>NA|TRBJ2-3|TRBV6-5|NA|16
CASSYSSPRFTDTQYF
>NA|TRBJ2-7|TRBV27|NA|21
CASSPTGGVTGRGGHIYEQYF
>NA|TRBJ2-7|TRBV6-1|NA|13
CASSGAGDYEQYF
>NA|TRBJ2-1|TRBV6-6|NA|16
CASKRGGRLLVNEQFF
>TRBD1|TRBJ1-2|TRBV5-8|NA|14
CASSPRTGDYGYTF
>NA|TRBJ2-2|TRBV13|NA|17
CASSLEHRAEGTGELFF
>NA|TRBJ1-2|TRBV18|few|15
CASSLADTSNYGYTF
>TRBD1|TRBJ1-2|TRBV10-2|once|15
CASSGWDRVPYGYTF
>TRBD2|TRBJ2-7|TRBV7-6|NA|16
CASSLAFGRGGYEQYF
>TRBD1|TRBJ2-7|TRBV5-4|NA|13
CASSWDRVYEQYF
>NA|TRBJ1-5|TRBV7-2|NA|15
CASSRGGVGDQPQHF
>NA|TRBJ2-5|TRBV5-6|NA|14
CASSIETGQETQYF
>NA|TRBJ2-1|TRBV6-1|NA|10
CASSERREFF
>TRBD1|TRBJ2-5|TRBV5-1|NA|15
CASSKETGRGETQYF
>NA|TRBJ2-1|TRBV6-6|NA|16
CASSYSRLPSGYEQFF
>NA|TRBJ2-1|TRBV19|NA|13
CASSMQGYNEQFF
>NA|TRBJ2-5|TRBV11-2|NA|16
CASSFGSMPYQETQYF
>NA|TRBJ1-1|TRBV5-4|NA|17
CASSLVDGGTLHTEAFF
>NA|TRBJ2-7|TRBV18|NA|12
CASSPQGEEQYF
>TRBD1|TRBJ2-5|TRBV4-3|NA|18
CASSQEVRTGGGQETQYF
>TRBD2|TRBJ2-7|TRBV5-6|NA|16
CASSLGLAGGYYEQYF
>NA|TRBJ1-3|TRBV7-9|once|15
CASSSPKGAGNTIYF
>NA|TRBJ2-7|TRBV5-1|NA|15
CASSLGTGYSYEQYF
>NA|TRBJ1-2|TRBV6-1|NA|13
CASRKGGGYGYTF
>NA|TRBJ2-1|TRBV16|NA|17
CASSPHAPYTGSNEQFF
>TRBD1|TRBJ1-1|TRBV4-3|NA|16
CASSQDIPTGSTEAFF
>TRBD1|TRBJ2-1|TRBV7-3|NA|17
CASSLTGPYLNLNEQFF
>NA|TRBJ2-1|TRBV11-3|once|12
CASSFEDNEQFF
>TRBD2|TRBJ2-3|TRBV28|once|16
CASSLGTSGITDTQYF
>TRBD1|TRBJ1-2|TRBV29-1|NA|15
CSVVGGQGENYGYTF
>TRBD1|TRBJ2-6|TRBV27|NA|19
CASSHQDRGFLSGANVLTF
>TRBD2|TRBJ2-1|TRBV25-1|NA|16
CASSDVREEKGNEQFF
>TRBD1|TRBJ2-1|TRBV28|NA|16
CASRPAGTGGENEQFF
>TRBD1|TRBJ2-7|TRBV7-2|NA|14
CASSLGTGSYEQYF
>NA|TRBJ2-5|TRBV6-5|NA|15
CASSRRTVPEETQYF
>NA|NA|TRBV6-5|few|11
CASSSQSEQYF
>NA|TRBJ1-4|TRBV7-8|NA|15
CASSFMTGADEKLFF
>NA|TRBJ2-1|TRBV18|NA|16
CASSPTEGASYNEQFF
>TRBD1|TRBJ2-4|TRBV4-1|NA|19
CASSVTGTDRSGAKNIQYF
>TRBD1|TRBJ1-5|TRBV6-6|once|14
CASRQGQPPEPQHF
>NA|TRBJ2-7|TRBV19|NA|14
CASSWTGDAYEQYF
>TRBD1|TRBJ1-2|TRBV6-5|NA|14
CASSYSAGGHGYTF
>TRBD2|TRBJ2-1|TRBV7-6|NA|16
CASSLVLATLGNEQFF
>TRBD2|NA|TRBV29-1|once|13
CSVESGGVYEQYF
>NA|TRBJ2-1|TRBV29-1|NA|13
CSVYKSSYNEQFF
>NA|TRBJ2-7|TRBV2|few|13
CASSAGRDTTQYF
>TRBD1|TRBJ2-2|TRBV7-9|NA|15
CACPRGTTRTGELFF
>NA|TRBJ1-2|TRBV5-1|few|12
CASTPDRSGYTF
>TRBD2|TRBJ2-5|TRBV5-4|NA|14
CASSLEAGDETQYF
>TRBD1|TRBJ2-5|TRBV5-6|NA|16
CASSDLRQGAWETQYF
>NA|TRBJ2-5|TRBV19|NA|13
CASSIGQWETQYF
>TRBD1|TRBJ2-7|TRBV6-1|NA|15
CASSGTGEGYEAGYF